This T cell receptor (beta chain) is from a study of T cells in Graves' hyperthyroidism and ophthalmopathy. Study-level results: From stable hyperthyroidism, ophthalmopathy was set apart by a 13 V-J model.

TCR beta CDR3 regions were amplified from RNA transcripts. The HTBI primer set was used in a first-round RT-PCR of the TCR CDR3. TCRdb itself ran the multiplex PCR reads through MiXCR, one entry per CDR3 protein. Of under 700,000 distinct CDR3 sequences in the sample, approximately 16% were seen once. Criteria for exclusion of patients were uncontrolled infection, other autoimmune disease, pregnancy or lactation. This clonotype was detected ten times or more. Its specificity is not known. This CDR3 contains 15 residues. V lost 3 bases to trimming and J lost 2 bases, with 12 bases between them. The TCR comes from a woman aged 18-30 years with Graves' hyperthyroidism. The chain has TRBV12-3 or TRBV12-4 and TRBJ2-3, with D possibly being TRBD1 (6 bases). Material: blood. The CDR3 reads CASSLEDSTTDTQYF. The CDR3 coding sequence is TGTGCCAGCAGTTTGGAGGACAGCACCACAGATACGCAGTATTTT.